This T cell receptor beta chain stems from a study of T cells after yellow fever vaccination. Turning to the study itself: Low-cell-number fractions were prepared with SMART-Seq v4 Ultra Low Input. Study-wide results and caveats: Repertoires sorted by FACS could include abundant clonotypes that are contaminants from the bulk population. Though weaker, the secondary response peaked faster, on day 5 versus 15.

UMIs and a universal primer site were added when TCR cDNA was made by 5'RACE template switching. TCRdb independently ran MiXCR on the 5' RACE reads; one entry per CDR3 protein. Among hundreds of thousands of distinct CDR3 sequences listed, around 3.6% were seen once. At least ten counts were recorded for this clonotype. The antigen is unknown. Material: PBMCs, obtained on the day of the yellow fever booster vaccination. This clonotype originated in a man aged 18 to 29 who received the YFV17D yellow fever vaccine.

The CDR3 bases are TGCAGTGCCCCAAGACAGGCCGACACCGGGGAGCTGTTTTTT. Encoded protein: CSAPRQADTGELFF. The chain employs TRBV20-1 and TRBJ2-2; possible D gene TRBD1, 6 bases. CDR3 length equals 14 residues. V was cut by 6 bases and J by 3 bases, with 14 bases left in between. Germline V lookup: CDR1 DFQATT, CDR2 SNEGSKA (reference sequence).